This passage covers 23 T cell receptor beta chains from one sample sequenced in a study of blood T cell repertoires in COVID-19. Libraries were prepared by immunoSEQ multiplex PCR; TCRdb keeps only in-frame clonotypes and omits some of them. The profile covers roughly 200,000 clones, with about 86% appearing a single time and roughly 10% taken by the ten largest. Material: peripheral blood. These receptor sequences come from a woman in her 50s with COVID-19, enrolled during active disease.

The CDR3: CASRGLGVADTEAFF. DNA of the CDR3: TGTGCCAGCAGGGGGCTTGGGGTAGCGGACACTGAAGCTTTCTTT. The rearrangement links TRBV3-1 (or the pseudogene TRBV3-2) to TRBJ1-1, with D possibly TRBD1 on 5 matching bases. The ends were cut back, 6 bases at V and 3 bases at J, with 17 bases in the middle. Per germline, CDR1 LGHDT and CDR2 YNNKEL (reference sequence). CDR3 length: 15 amino acids.

The chain joins TRBV6-5 to TRBJ1-5, with D possibly matching TRBD1 (5 bases). Between the trimmed V and J ends, which lost 8 bases and 6 bases, there was a span of 20 bases. The CDR3 spans 15 residues. The germline V gene has CDR1 MNHEY and CDR2 SVGAGI. CDR3 loop: CASLRLGGEAQPQHF. In DNA form, the CDR3 reads TGTGCCAGCCTCCGCCTTGGGGGGGAGGCTCAGCCCCAGCATTTT.

The CDR3 nucleotides read TGTGCCGGGGAGAGGGAGCAGTACGTC. It encodes CAGEREQYV. The chain employs TRBV28 and TRBJ2-7; D might be TRBD2 (5 bases). The CDR3 is 9 amino acids. Germline values: CDR1 MDHEN, CDR2 SYDVKM. The V gene lost 11 bases and the J gene lost 7 bases, with 9 bases spanning the gap.

The gene calls are TRBV28 and TRBJ1-5; D may be TRBD1 (5 bases). There are 19 residues in the CDR3. The germline CDR1 and CDR2 sequences are MDHEN and SYDVKM. V gave up 7 bases and J gave up 5 bases, with 30 bases separating them. The DNA for the CDR3 is TGTGCCAGCACCCAGAGCCCCAAGGGGCCAAGACGGGGGGATCAGCCCCAGCATTTT. Translation: CASTQSPKGPRRGDQPQHF.

V gene TRBV12-5 combines with J gene TRBJ2-1; the D gene is possibly TRBD1 (5 bases). The CDR3 is 16 residues long. Germline assignment: CDR1 LGHNT and CDR2 FRNRAP. The ends were cut back, 2 bases at V and 0 bases at J, with 11 bases in the middle. The CDR3 sequence: CASGLRRQSSYNEQFF. In nucleotides, the CDR3 is TGTGCTAGTGGTTTGAGACGACAGAGCTCCTACAATGAGCAGTTCTTC.

This clone was observed a single time. This chain links TRBV5-6 with TRBJ2-7; TRBD1 aligns across 8 bases. V dropped 5 bases and J dropped 2; count of bases not matched to a gene: 6. The germline V gene has CDR1 SGHDT and CDR2 YYEEEE. This CDR3 contains 14 residues. CDR3 DNA: TGTGCCAGCAGTCTGACAGGGGTCACCTACGAGCAGTACTTC. This codes for CASSLTGVTYEQYF.

This chain connects TRBV21-1 to TRBJ2-7; no DNA check was done on the table's D call, TRBD2. TRBV21-1 represents a pseudogene. This CDR3 has 16 residues. The CDR3 reads CASSKERLAAPPEQYV. In nucleotides, the CDR3 is TGTGCCAGCAGCAAAGAAAGACTAGCGGCCCCGCCCGAGCAGTACGTC.

This sequence joins TRBV2 and TRBJ2-3; 11 bases agree with TRBD1. Germline V lookup: CDR1 SNHLY, CDR2 FYNNEI. This CDR3 has 15 residues. With 7 bases clipped from V and 1 base from J, the junction kept 4 bases outside the gene matches. The chain's CDR3 is CASTPDRGRTDTQYF. CDR3 in DNA: TGTGCCAGCACTCCGGACAGGGGGCGCACAGATACGCAGTATTTT. The entire variable domain, with the rest obtained from reference TRBV2 and TRBJ2-3, is as follows: EPEVTQTPSHQVTQMGQEVILRCVPISNHLYFYWYRQILGQKVEFLVSFYNNEISEKSEIFDDQFSVERPDGSNFTLKIRSTKLEDSAMYFCASTPDRGRTDTQYFGPGTRLTVL.

The gene calls are TRBV6-1 and TRBJ2-1; 10 bases are a match to TRBD2. The germline V gene encodes CDR1 MNHNS and CDR2 SASEGT. The CDR3 has 16 amino acids. The J segment lost 3 bases and the V segment lost 3 bases, leaving 5 bases of the junction unmatched. CDR3 in DNA: TGTGCCAGCAGTGATAGCCTAGCGGGGGTCTACAATGAGCAGTTCTTC. Amino acid sequence: CASSDSLAGVYNEQFF.

The J gene is TRBJ1-3, the V gene TRBV5-1, with D possibly TRBD1 on 6 matching bases. The germline V gene encodes CDR1 SGHRS and CDR2 YFSETQ. The V end lost 0 bases, the J end lost 2 bases, and 9 bases lay between the germline ends. The CDR3 is 15 residues long. CDR3: CASSLDRAPGNTIYF. CDR3 DNA sequence: TGCGCCAGCAGCTTGGACAGGGCTCCTGGAAACACCATATATTTT.

J is TRBJ1-1 and V is TRBV11-3; possibly TRBD1 for D (5 bases). V was trimmed by 5 bases and J by 1 base, leaving 8 bases between them. The CDR3 length is 13 residues. Germline V CDR1 and CDR2: SGHNT, YENEEA. As DNA, the CDR3 is TGTGCCAGCAGCCGTCAGGGGAACACTGAAGCTTTCTTT. This codes for CASSRQGNTEAFF.

The J gene is TRBJ2-3, the V gene TRBV19; the D gene is possibly TRBD1 (5 bases). The CDR3 spans 17 residues. V dropped 4 bases and J dropped 6 bases, with 23 bases sitting between them. The germline gives CDR1 LNHDA, CDR2 SQIVND (reference sequence). CDR3 sequence reads: CASSKRTTIPPVDTQYF. The CDR3 DNA is TGTGCCAGTAGTAAGAGGACAACCATCCCTCCAGTGGATACGCAGTATTTT.

The J gene is TRBJ2-2, the V gene TRBV20-1; 9 nucleotides line up with TRBD2. Trimming cost V 3 bases and J 4 bases; bases outside gene matches: 9. The CDR3 has 16 residues. The germline V gene has CDR1 DFQATT and CDR2 SNEGSKA (reference sequence). The CDR3 loop is CSASGGGGATTGELFF. As DNA, the CDR3 is TGCAGTGCTAGTGGTGGCGGGGGGGCCACCACCGGGGAGCTGTTTTTT.

The genes are TRBV5-1 and TRBJ2-7; D is possibly TRBD2 (6 bases). This CDR3 has 14 amino acids. Germline lookup yields CDR1 SGHRS and CDR2 YFSETQ. V was pared by 1 base and J by 7 bases, with 15 bases between. This CDR3 reads CASSLRGIWGEQYF. The DNA for the CDR3 is TGCGCCAGCAGCTTGCGCGGGATTTGGGGGGAGCAGTACTTC.

The chain combines TRBV11-2 with TRBJ2-7, with no clear D. This CDR3 comprises 12 residues. Between the trimmed V and J ends, which lost 7 bases and 3 bases, there was a span of 10 bases. Germline CDR1 reads SGHAT; CDR2 reads FQNNGV. In nucleotides, the CDR3 is TGTGCCAGCACCTTTGACTTCTACGAGCAGTACTTC. Protein: CASTFDFYEQYF.

The chain's CDR3 is CATLNTGELFF. The CDR3 coding sequence is TGTGCTACACTTAACACCGGGGAGCTGTTTTTT. The chain links TRBV12-5 to TRBJ2-2; D unclear. V was cut by 10 bases and J by 2 bases, with 5 bases left in between. This CDR3 spans 11 amino acids. The germline CDR1 and CDR2 sequences are LGHNT and FRNRAP.

V usage is TRBV11-2 and J usage is TRBJ1-2; a weak D match, TRBD1 (5 bases). In germline, CDR1 is SGHAT, CDR2 FQNNGV. The CDR3 totals 13 residues. The germline V and J ends were trimmed by 1 base and 4 bases, with 7 bases remaining between them. CDR3 sequence (DNA): TGTGCCAGCAGCTTAGGACAGTCCTATGGCTACACCTTC. Protein product: CASSLGQSYGYTF.

This chain joins TRBV12-5 and TRBJ1-5; D unclear. Germline lookup yields CDR1 LGHNT and CDR2 FRNRAP. Trimming took 2 bases from V and 6 from J, leaving 5 bases between them. The CDR3 sequence is 12 residues long. The CDR3 loop reads CASGLPFQPQHF. CDR3 nucleotide sequence: TGTGCTAGTGGTTTGCCTTTTCAGCCCCAGCATTTT. Complete variable domain (other parts from reference TRBV12-5 and TRBJ1-5): DARVTQTPRHKVTEMGQEVTMRCQPILGHNTVFWYRQTMMQGLELLAYFRNRAPLDDSGMPKDRFSAEMPDATLATLKIQPSEPRDSAVYFCASGLPFQPQHFGDGTRLSIL.

J is TRBJ1-4 and V is TRBV7-9, with a tentative D call TRBD1 (6 bases). The CDR3 is 15 residues long. The germline gives CDR1 SEHNR, CDR2 FQNEAQ (reference sequence). V was pared by 6 bases and J by 3 bases, with 14 bases between. CDR3: CASSSTGFPNEKLFF. The CDR3 nucleotides are TGTGCCAGCAGTTCTACAGGGTTTCCTAATGAAAAACTGTTTTTT.

CDR3 DNA: TGTGCCAGCAGCTTGACCCAGGGAGGTAATGAAAAACTGTTTTTT. Its translation: CASSLTQGGNEKLFF. The V gene is TRBV5-6, the J gene TRBJ1-4, with D maybe TRBD1 (5 bases). The CDR3 is 15 amino acids. Germline V CDR1 and CDR2: SGHDT, YYEEEE. V lost 1 base, J lost 4 bases, and 11 bases lay in between.

The CDR3 bases are TGCGCCAGCAGCGTCGGGGAGGGAGTTGAGCAGTTCTTC. It translates to CASSVGEGVEQFF. The chain couples TRBV5-1 to TRBJ2-1; 7 positions match TRBD2. CDR3 length: 13 residues. Germline CDR1 and CDR2: SGHRS and YFSETQ. Unmatched junction bases numbered 7, after V lost 4 bases and J lost 9 bases.

V gene TRBV11-1 combines with J gene TRBJ1-1, with TRBD1 identical over 7 bases. Per germline, CDR1 SGHAT and CDR2 FQDESV (reference sequence). CDR3 length equals 15 residues. The J segment lost 4 bases and the V segment lost 5 bases, leaving 10 bases of the junction unmatched. CDR3 amino acids: CASSPTKGAFTEAFF. The CDR3 DNA is TGTGCCAGCAGCCCGACTAAGGGGGCTTTCACTGAAGCTTTCTTT. Full variable domain (remainder filled in from reference TRBV11-1 and TRBJ1-1): EAEVAQSPRYKITEKSQAVAFWCDPISGHATLYWYRQILGQGPELLVQFQDESVVDDSQLPKDRFSAERLKGVDSTLKIQPAELGDSAMYLCASSPTKGAFTEAFFGQGTRLTVV.

V usage is TRBV29-1 and J usage is TRBJ2-5; 7 bases are shared with TRBD2. The V gene's germline CDR1 is SQVTM and CDR2 ANQGSEA. The CDR3 runs to 12 residues. The junction had 5 bases not matched to a gene; V was cut back by 0 bases and J by 10 bases. The DNA of the CDR3 is TGCAGCGTTGAAGATATGGCGGGGGACCAGTACTTC. Translating it yields CSVEDMAGDQYF. The variable domain in full, with the rest retrieved from reference TRBV29-1 and TRBJ2-5, is SAVISQKPSRDICQRGTSLTIQCQVDSQVTMMFWYRQQPGQSLTLIATANQGSEATYESGFVIDKFPISRPNLTFSTLTVSNMSPEDSSIYLCSVEDMAGDQYFGPGTRLLVL.